A selection of T cell receptor beta chains follows, all from one sample in a study of blood T cell repertoires in COVID-19. The data were produced by immunoSEQ multiplex PCR, yet TCRdb's version contains in-frame clones alone and is incomplete. The sample has 220,000 or so clones; 84% are singletons. Sequencing used PBMCs or T cells enriched from blood (not recorded which). The receptors stem from a woman between 40 and 50 years old who had recovered from COVID-19. CDR3s include the opening cysteine and the closing phenylalanine or tryptophan. A D gene is named only where the DNA matches it firmly. The size of a clone is reported for some rows only, either as once, few or many, or as a class for expanded clones.

V: TRBV21-1
size: -
D: -
J: TRBJ1-2
DNA: TGTGCCAGCAGCAAATGGGACAGTTATGGCTACACCTTC
CDR3: CASSKWDSYGYTF

V: TRBV28
size: -
D: -
J: TRBJ1-1
DNA: TGTGCCAGCAGCGGAGGGACTGAAGCTTTCTTT
CDR3: CASSGGTEAFF

V: TRBV5-5
size: -
D: TRBD1
J: TRBJ1-4
DNA: TGTGCCAGCAGCAGGACAGGGGGTTTCGATAATGAAAAACTGTTTTTT
CDR3: CASSRTGGFDNEKLFF

V: TRBV6-5
size: -
D: TRBD2
J: TRBJ2-7
DNA: TGTGCCAGCAGACCGACTAGCGGGGCCTACGAGCAGTACTTC
CDR3: CASRPTSGAYEQYF

V: TRBV30
size: -
D: -
J: TRBJ1-4
DNA: TGTGCCTGGAGTGTAGAGGGGGAAGGTGAAAAACTGTTTTTT
CDR3: CAWSVEGEGEKLFF

V: TRBV4-1
size: -
D: -
J: TRBJ1-4
DNA: TGCGCCAGCAGCCATGCAGGGATGGGAACTAATGAAAAACTGTTTTTT
CDR3: CASSHAGMGTNEKLFF

V: TRBV24-1
size: few
D: TRBD2
J: TRBJ2-5
DNA: TGTGCCACCGGAGGGACTAGCAGAACTCTGCAAGAGACCCAGTACTTC
CDR3: CATGGTSRTLQETQYF

V: TRBV4-1
size: -
D: TRBD2
J: TRBJ2-7
DNA: TGCGCCAGCAGCCAAGAGTGGGGGGGCTACGAGCAGTACTTC
CDR3: CASSQEWGGYEQYF

V: TRBV7-9
size: -
D: -
J: TRBJ1-1
DNA: TGTGCCAGCATCGATAAAGGGGCGCCTACTGAAGCTTTCTTT
CDR3: CASIDKGAPTEAFF

V: TRBV6-5
size: -
D: -
J: TRBJ1-2
DNA: TGTGCCAGCAGTTACGAGGGTGGTGGCTACACCTTC
CDR3: CASSYEGGGYTF

V: TRBV18
size: -
D: TRBD1
J: TRBJ1-2
DNA: TGTGCCAGCTCACCCGGGACAGGGGTCCGCTATGGCTACACCTTC
CDR3: CASSPGTGVRYGYTF

V: TRBV6-6
size: -
D: TRBD1
J: TRBJ1-2
DNA: TGTGCCAGCAGTCGCCAGGGGGCGGTCTATGGCTACACCTTC
CDR3: CASSRQGAVYGYTF

V: TRBV19
size: -
D: -
J: TRBJ2-1
DNA: TGTGCCAGTAGTATATCTAGTGAGCAGTTCTTC
CDR3: CASSISSEQFF

V: TRBV9
size: -
D: -
J: TRBJ2-5
DNA: TGTGCCAGCAGCGCCCTCGACAGCAGAGGGACCCAGTACTTC
CDR3: CASSALDSRGTQYF

V: TRBV19
size: -
D: -
J: TRBJ1-2
DNA: TGTGCCAGTAAGGATGACGGGTCTTGGCGGGTAACCACTAACTATGGCTACACCTTC
CDR3: CASKDDGSWRVTTNYGYTF

V: TRBV15
size: -
D: -
J: TRBJ2-3
DNA: TGTGCCACCAGCAGAGTTGGCGGGAGCACAGATACGCAGTATTTT
CDR3: CATSRVGGSTDTQYF

V: TRBV6-4
size: -
D: -
J: TRBJ2-3
DNA: TGTGCCAGCAGTCCACAGCTTACTAGCACAGATACGCAGTATTTT
CDR3: CASSPQLTSTDTQYF

V: TRBV28
size: -
D: -
J: TRBJ1-5
DNA: TGTGCCAGCAGTTTATCCACTTATAGCAATCAGCCCCAGCATTTT
CDR3: CASSLSTYSNQPQHF

V: TRBV6-5
size: -
D: TRBD2
J: TRBJ2-3
DNA: TGTGCCAGCACTAGCGGGAGTAGGCCAGATACGCAGTATTTT
CDR3: CASTSGSRPDTQYF

V: TRBV4-3
size: -
D: -
J: TRBJ2-2
DNA: TGCGCCAGCAGCCAAGCGTTGACTTCTTGGAACACCGGGGAGCTGTTTTTT
CDR3: CASSQALTSWNTGELFF

V: TRBV5-1
size: few
D: -
J: TRBJ2-1
DNA: TGCGCCAGCAGCTTGGACAGGATGGGCAATGAGCAGTTCTTC
CDR3: CASSLDRMGNEQFF

V: TRBV10-3
size: few
D: TRBD1
J: TRBJ1-2
DNA: TGTGCCATCAGCGAGGACAGGGAGGGCTACACCTTC
CDR3: CAISEDREGYTF

V: TRBV10-2
size: once
D: TRBD1
J: TRBJ2-1
DNA: TGCGCCAGCACCTCTGGACAGGGGGCGGGTAATGAGCAGTTCTTC
CDR3: CASTSGQGAGNEQFF

V: TRBV27
size: -
D: TRBD1
J: TRBJ2-5
DNA: TGTGCCAGCAGTTCGGGACAGCTCCAAGAGACCCAGTACTTC
CDR3: CASSSGQLQETQYF

V: TRBV7-8
size: -
D: TRBD2
J: TRBJ2-7
DNA: TGTGCCAGCAGCTTTAGACTAGCTAACAACCACGAGCAGTACTTC
CDR3: CASSFRLANNHEQYF

V: TRBV4-2
size: -
D: -
J: TRBJ2-7
DNA: TGTGCCAGCAGCCAAGATCTATTTTACGAGCAGTACTTC
CDR3: CASSQDLFYEQYF

V: TRBV5-1
size: -
D: TRBD1
J: TRBJ1-3
DNA: TGCGCCAGCAGCCTTCGCACAGGGGGTAGAGGAAACACCATATATTTT
CDR3: CASSLRTGGRGNTIYF

V: TRBV12-3/TRBV12-4
size: -
D: -
J: TRBJ2-3
DNA: TGTGCCAGCAGTTTTTGGAGTGAAGATACGCAGTATTTT
CDR3: CASSFWSEDTQYF

V: TRBV5-5
size: -
D: TRBD1
J: TRBJ2-6
DNA: TGTGCCAGCAGTTTCACTGACAGGGGTGGTGGGGCCAACGTCCTGACTTTC
CDR3: CASSFTDRGGGANVLTF

V: TRBV12-5
size: -
D: -
J: TRBJ2-1
DNA: TGTGCTAGTGGTTCTTACGAACTCCTTGGTGAGCAGTTCTTC
CDR3: CASGSYELLGEQFF

V: TRBV19
size: -
D: TRBD2
J: TRBJ2-3
DNA: TGTGCCAGTAGTAGGCCGGGACTAGGCACAGATACGCAGTATTTT
CDR3: CASSRPGLGTDTQYF

V: TRBV27
size: -
D: -
J: TRBJ2-1
DNA: TGTGCCAGCAGTTTATCGGGCGTTGTCGGGAGATATGAGCAGTTCTTC
CDR3: CASSLSGVVGRYEQFF

V: TRBV18
size: -
D: TRBD2
J: TRBJ2-5
DNA: TGTGCCAGCTCACCACAAGCGGGAGAAGAGACCCAGTACTTC
CDR3: CASSPQAGEETQYF

V: TRBV3-1/TRBV3-2
size: -
D: -
J: TRBJ2-1
DNA: TGTGCCAGCAGCCAAGTAGGCGCGGGCGAGCAGTTCTTC
CDR3: CASSQVGAGEQFF

V: TRBV7-3
size: -
D: TRBD2
J: TRBJ2-1
DNA: TGTGCCAGCAGCTCAGCGGGAGCGATAAATGAGCAGTTCTTC
CDR3: CASSSAGAINEQFF

V: TRBV28
size: -
D: TRBD1
J: TRBJ2-3
DNA: TGTGCCAGCAGTTCTCTAACACCGGACAGGGCAGGGATGAGCGCGCGGACCGCAGATACGCAGTATTTT
CDR3: CASSSLTPDRAGMSARTADTQYF

V: TRBV19
size: -
D: TRBD1
J: TRBJ1-1
DNA: TGTGCCAGTAGTCTAACAGGGGGGACTGAAGCTTTCTTT
CDR3: CASSLTGGTEAFF

V: TRBV29-1
size: -
D: -
J: TRBJ2-5
DNA: TGCAGCGTTGGCAGGGGAAGGGAGACCCAGTACTTC
CDR3: CSVGRGRETQYF

V: TRBV20-1
size: -
D: TRBD2
J: TRBJ2-2
DNA: TGCAGTGCTAGTTCAGCGGGAGTCATACAAGACACCGGGGAGCTGTTTTTT
CDR3: CSASSAGVIQDTGELFF

V: TRBV6-5
size: -
D: TRBD2
J: TRBJ2-1
DNA: TGTGCCAGCTCCCTCATAGCGGGAGGGCCCAATGAGCAGTTCTTC
CDR3: CASSLIAGGPNEQFF

V: TRBV29-1
size: -
D: -
J: TRBJ1-4
DNA: TGCAGCGTTGAAGAGACAGATGAAAAACTGTTTTTT
CDR3: CSVEETDEKLFF

V: TRBV11-2
size: -
D: TRBD2
J: TRBJ2-7
DNA: TGTGCCAGCAGCTGGACTAGCGGGACCTACGAGCAGTACTTC
CDR3: CASSWTSGTYEQYF

V: TRBV24-1
size: -
D: TRBD1
J: TRBJ2-4
DNA: TGTGCCACCAGTGATCCAGGGACAGGGCGGGGCATTCAGTACTTC
CDR3: CATSDPGTGRGIQYF

V: TRBV2
size: -
D: TRBD1
J: TRBJ1-2
DNA: TGTGCCAGCAGTACCTCCGGGACAGATTTTAAGTACACCTTC
CDR3: CASSTSGTDFKYTF

V: TRBV7-9
size: -
D: -
J: TRBJ1-2
DNA: TGTGCCAGCAGCTTAGTAGGCAGGAACTATGGCTACACCTTC
CDR3: CASSLVGRNYGYTF

V: TRBV14
size: -
D: -
J: TRBJ1-2
DNA: TGTGCCAGCAGCCAAGATCTCGGGGTACATGGTGGCTACACCTTC
CDR3: CASSQDLGVHGGYTF

V: TRBV7-2
size: -
D: TRBD1
J: TRBJ1-5
DNA: TGTGCCAGCAGCTTAGAAGGCAGGGGGCGCAATCAGCCCCAGCATTTT
CDR3: CASSLEGRGRNQPQHF

V: TRBV5-1
size: -
D: -
J: TRBJ1-2
DNA: TGCGCCAGCACCCCCGGGATGGGCGTGAACTATGGCTACACCTTC
CDR3: CASTPGMGVNYGYTF

V: TRBV7-9
size: -
D: TRBD1
J: TRBJ1-6
DNA: TGTGCCAGCAGCTCAGGACAGGGGACCAATTCACCCCTCCACTTT
CDR3: CASSSGQGTNSPLHF